The present T cell receptor (beta chain) was sequenced within a study of vaccination and CD4 T cells after COVID-19. The sample's time point: late sampling 161 to 241 days after vaccination in a few convalescent patients. Dates of positive PCR ran from March to December 2020, before US Alpha, Beta and Delta variants. V lost 3 bases and J lost 2; bases outside the gene matches: 5. Germline V gene sequence: CDR1 DFQATT, CDR2 SNEGSKA (reference sequence). The CDR3 is made up of 15 amino acids. Via MiXCR, TCRdb re-called the PCR reads, giving one row per CDR3 protein. In the table there are 26,000 or so distinct CDR3 sequences, over 40% of which are singletons.

This sequence originates from a human donor who had recovered from COVID-19. Sequencing used CD4+ T cells from blood, obtained about 7 months after SARS-CoV-2 vaccination. The chain is built from TRBV20-1 and TRBJ2-1; 9 bases map to TRBD2. CDR3 nucleotide sequence: TGCAGTGCTAGCACTAGCGGGCAACCCTACAATGAGCAGTTCTTC. This translates into CSASTSGQPYNEQFF.